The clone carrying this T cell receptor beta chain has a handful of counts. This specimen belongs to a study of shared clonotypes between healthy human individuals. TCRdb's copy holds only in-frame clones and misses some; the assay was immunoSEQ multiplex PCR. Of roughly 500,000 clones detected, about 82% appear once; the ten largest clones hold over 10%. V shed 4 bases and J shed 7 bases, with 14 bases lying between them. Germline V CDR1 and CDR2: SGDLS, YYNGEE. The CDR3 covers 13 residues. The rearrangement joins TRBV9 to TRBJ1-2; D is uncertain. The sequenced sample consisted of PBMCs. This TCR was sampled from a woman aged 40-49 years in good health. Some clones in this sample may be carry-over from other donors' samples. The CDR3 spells CASSPGGVGGYTF. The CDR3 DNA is TGTGCCAGCAGCCCAGGAGGTGTGGGTGGCTACACCTTC.